The 29 T cell receptor beta chains listed next were all sequenced from one sample in a study of PD-1 blockade in classical Hodgkin lymphoma. Each patient's relapse followed autologous stem cell transplantation, and brentuximab vedotin exposure varied. Negative magnetic selection isolated CD4+ T cells from thawed PBMCs. The repertoire was sequenced with immunoSEQ multiplex PCR; TCRdb's copy has only in-frame clones and lacks some. The sample contains around 6,200 clones, less than 80% of which appear only once. The sequencing here drew on CD4+ T cells from blood, taken at baseline. These receptors originate from a human donor with classical Hodgkin lymphoma.

The V and J genes are TRBV5-1 and TRBJ2-3; 8 bases line up with TRBD1. Germline-derived CDR1 and CDR2 are SGHRS and YFSETQ. This CDR3 is built from 18 residues. V shed 0 bases, J shed 4 bases, and the junction held 13 bases outside the gene matches. The CDR3 loop reads CASSLGIRGQDLPDTQYF. CDR3 coding DNA: TGCGCCAGCAGCTTGGGGATTAGGGGACAGGACCTACCAGATACGCAGTATTTT.

The chain employs TRBV29-1 and TRBJ2-1; TRBD2 matches at 12 bases. CDR1 is SQVTM, CDR2 ANQGSEA, per germline. The V and J ends lost 2 bases and 0 bases, in that order; junction bases with no gene match: 5. The CDR3 has 17 amino acids. The DNA of the CDR3 is TGCAGCGTTGAAAAGGTACTAGCGGGGGGCTCCTACAATGAGCAGTTCTTC. It specifies CSVEKVLAGGSYNEQFF.

With respect to this clone: Other DNA sequences in the sample encode the same CDR3. The chain couples TRBV4-1 to TRBJ2-1; D is possibly TRBD1 or TRBD2 (6 bases each). CDR1 is MGHRA, CDR2 YSYEKL, per germline. CDR3 length: 15 residues. V lost 4 bases, J lost 2 bases, and 12 bases lay in between. CDR3 sequence (DNA): TGCGCCAGCAGCCTAGGGGGGTCAACCTACAATGAGCAGTTCTTC. It codes for CASSLGGSTYNEQFF.

The chain links TRBV4-1 to TRBJ1-3; D is uncertain. Trimming cost V 2 bases and J 0 bases, with 11 bases left between them. CDR1 is MGHRA and CDR2 is YSYEKL in the germline V gene. The CDR3 runs 16 residues. This chain's CDR3 is CASSQPAGASGNTIYF. Written as DNA, the CDR3 is TGCGCCAGCAGCCAACCGGCAGGAGCCTCTGGAAACACCATATATTTT.

This clone appeared a single time. This chain connects TRBV14 to TRBJ1-1, with D unresolved. Germline CDR1 and CDR2: SGHDN and FVKESK. With 0 bases removed from V and 0 bases from J, the gap between germline ends came to 8 bases. The CDR3 is 15 amino acids. Written as DNA, the CDR3 is TGTGCCAGCAGCCAAGAGGGGTTCATGAACACTGAAGCTTTCTTT. It encodes CASSQEGFMNTEAFF.

The V and J genes are TRBV7-9 and TRBJ2-3; a weak D match, TRBD1 (6 bases). The CDR3 totals 15 residues. The germline CDR1 and CDR2 sequences are SEHNR and FQNEAQ (reference sequence). Trimming removed 4 bases at V and 10 bases at J, with 21 bases between. The CDR3 is CASSSSRGGPFSQYF. The CDR3 coding sequence is TGTGCCAGCAGCTCGTCTCGAGGGGGTCCCTTTTCGCAGTATTTT.

V and J are TRBV28 and TRBJ1-2, with D unresolved. V lost 2 bases, J lost 2 bases, and 3 bases lay in between. Per the germline V gene, CDR1 is MDHEN and CDR2 is SYDVKM. CDR3 length: 12 amino acids. The CDR3 nucleotides read TGTGCCAGCAGTTTAGGGAACTATGGCTACACCTTC. The encoded protein is CASSLGNYGYTF.

The chain recombines TRBV12-5 with TRBJ1-5, with D perhaps TRBD1 (5 bases). V lost 0 bases, J lost 4 bases, and 16 bases lay in between. In germline, CDR1 is LGHNT, CDR2 FRNRAP. This CDR3 spans 17 amino acids. CDR3 nucleotide sequence: TGTGCTAGTGGTTTGGTAGCTTTGGACACCTTGAATCAGCCCCAGCATTTT. Translation gives CASGLVALDTLNQPQHF. The complete variable domain, with remaining parts taken from reference TRBV12-5 and TRBJ1-5, reads DARVTQTPRHKVTEMGQEVTMRCQPILGHNTVFWYRQTMMQGLELLAYFRNRAPLDDSGMPKDRFSAEMPDATLATLKIQPSEPRDSAVYFCASGLVALDTLNQPQHFGDGTRLSIL.

Comments on this clone: At one end the junction does not follow the germline gene, possibly because of a read error. The chain recombines TRBV29-1 with TRBJ2-5; D call uncertain. The CDR3 is 9 residues long. The germline V gene encodes CDR1 SQVTM and CDR2 ANQGSEA. CDR3 DNA: TGCAGCGATGAAGAGACCCAGTACTTC. Translation gives CSDEETQYF.

The chain joins TRBV29-1 to TRBJ2-4; 11 positions match TRBD2. Germline V gene sequence: CDR1 SQVTM, CDR2 ANQGSEA. The CDR3 extends over 15 amino acids. V was clipped by 5 bases and J by 0 bases; unmatched bases: 3. The CDR3 spells CSVSTSGGAKNIQYF. The CDR3 nucleotides read TGCAGCGTTTCCACTAGCGGGGGAGCCAAAAACATTCAGTACTTC.

V gene TRBV28 combines with J gene TRBJ1-2; D not certain. CDR3 size: 13 residues. The germline V gene has CDR1 MDHEN and CDR2 SYDVKM. V lost 3 bases to trimming and J lost 4 bases, with 9 bases between them. The CDR3 loop reads CASSLAQPYGYTF. The CDR3 DNA sequence: TGTGCCAGCAGTTTGGCACAGCCCTATGGCTACACCTTC.

The CDR3 is CASSMVPGQGDNEQFF. The CDR3 DNA reads TGTGCCAGCAGCATGGTACCGGGACAGGGGGACAATGAGCAGTTCTTC. The V call is TRBV14, the J call TRBJ2-1, with 11 bases identical to TRBD1. In germline, CDR1 is SGHDN, CDR2 FVKESK. Trimming at V came to 5 bases and at J to 5 bases, leaving 8 bases not matched to a gene. The CDR3 length is 16 residues.

The chain employs TRBV6-1 and TRBJ1-3; D is unclear. Germline-derived CDR1 and CDR2 are MNHNS and SASEGT. CDR3 size: 14 residues. The V end lost 5 bases, the J end lost 0 bases, and 8 bases lay between the germline ends. CDR3 amino acids: CASSTGSSGNTIYF. The CDR3, as DNA: TGTGCCAGCAGTACCGGTAGCTCTGGAAACACCATATATTTT.

V is TRBV28 and J is TRBJ1-4, with D hard to call. CDR1 is MDHEN, CDR2 SYDVKM, per germline. Trimming left V 3 bases short and J 3 bases short, with 14 bases between. The CDR3 has 16 amino acids. The CDR3 sequence: CASSFSQLGSNEKLFF. The CDR3 DNA follows: TGTGCCAGCAGTTTTAGCCAATTGGGCTCTAATGAAAAACTGTTTTTT. Drawing the rest from reference TRBV28 and TRBJ1-4, the complete variable domain is DVKVTQSSRYLVKRTGEKVFLECVQDMDHENMFWYRQDPGLGLRLIYFSYDVKMKEKGDIPEGYSVSREKKERFSLILESASTNQTSMYLCASSFSQLGSNEKLFFGSGTQLSVL.

This rearrangement joins TRBV28 to TRBJ2-5; 9 nucleotides agree with TRBD2. Trimming took 1 base from V and 2 from J; bases not matched to a gene: 5. CDR3 length equals 16 residues. Germline V gene data show CDR1 as MDHEN and CDR2 as SYDVKM. The CDR3 bases are TGTGCCAGCAGTTTATTGGGCGGGGGGGATCAAGAGACCCAGTACTTC. It encodes CASSLLGGGDQETQYF.

This clone occurred a few times. The V call is TRBV7-2, the J call TRBJ2-7, with D perhaps matching TRBD2 (6 bases). Trimming removed 2 bases from V and 3 bases from J, with 14 bases in between. The CDR3 runs 15 residues. Germline lookup yields CDR1 SGHTA and CDR2 FQGNSA. The chain's CDR3 is CASSLRRRAGYEQYF. CDR3 in DNA: TGTGCCAGCAGCTTAAGGCGGAGGGCCGGCTACGAGCAGTACTTC. Full variable domain (missing parts from reference TRBV7-2 and TRBJ2-7): GAGVSQSPSNKVTEKGKDVELRCDPISGHTALYWYRQSLGQGLEFLIYFQGNSAPDKSGLPSDRFSAERTGGSVSTLTIQRTQQEDSAVYLCASSLRRRAGYEQYFGPGTRLTVT.

V gene TRBV7-2 combines with J gene TRBJ2-3; 8 positions agree with TRBD1. J was trimmed by 2 bases and V by 5 bases; bases with no gene match: 6. The CDR3 is made up of 15 amino acids. Germline CDR1 SGHTA, CDR2 FQGNSA. The CDR3 DNA follows: TGTGCCAGCAGCCTCGACAGGGGTCTCACAGATACGCAGTATTTT. Translating gives CASSLDRGLTDTQYF.

The rearrangement uses TRBV7-9 and TRBJ1-2, with a weak D call TRBD1 (5 bases). The V and J ends lost 5 bases and 3 bases respectively, with 19 bases between them. This CDR3 comprises 16 residues. Germline CDR1 reads SEHNR; CDR2 reads FQNEAQ (reference sequence). The chain's CDR3 is CASSPQGRQGDYGYTF. CDR3 coding DNA: TGTGCCAGCAGCCCGCAGGGACGGCAGGGCGACTATGGCTACACCTTC.

CDR3 region: CASKKGANSPLHF. CDR3 nucleotides: TGTGCCAGTAAAAAAGGGGCGAATTCACCCCTCCACTTT. The gene calls are TRBV19 and TRBJ1-6; a possible D gene is TRBD1 (5 bases). This CDR3 spans 13 amino acids. V was pared by 7 bases and J by 7 bases, with 11 bases between. Germline CDR1 reads LNHDA; CDR2 reads SQIVND (reference sequence).

The chain joins TRBV2 to TRBJ2-5; 7 nucleotides line up with TRBD2. The germline CDR1 and CDR2 sequences are SNHLY and FYNNEI. This CDR3 is 14 amino acids long. Germline trimming cut 3 bases from V and 5 bases from J; bases unmatched to any gene: 6. DNA of the CDR3: TGTGCCAGCAGTGAGACGATGGGGGGGGAGACCCAGTACTTC. It codes for CASSETMGGETQYF. The whole variable domain, remainder taken from reference TRBV2 and TRBJ2-5, is EPEVTQTPSHQVTQMGQEVILRCVPISNHLYFYWYRQILGQKVEFLVSFYNNEISEKSEIFDDQFSVERPDGSNFTLKIRSTKLEDSAMYFCASSETMGGETQYFGPGTRLLVL.

The rearrangement links TRBV28 to TRBJ1-5, with D maybe TRBD1 (6 bases). The ends were cut back, 5 bases at V and 1 base at J, with 12 bases in the middle. The CDR3 loop spans 15 amino acids. Germline CDR1 MDHEN, CDR2 SYDVKM. CDR3 in DNA: TGTGCCAGCAGTCCCTTGGACAGAAGCAATCAGCCCCAGCATTTT. Translated, it gives CASSPLDRSNQPQHF.

This clone was seen a handful of times. The gene calls are TRBV5-1 and TRBJ1-4; D may be TRBD1 (5 bases). The length of the CDR3 is 15 residues. Germline V gene data show CDR1 as SGHRS and CDR2 as YFSETQ. V was shortened by 3 bases and J by 2 bases, with 11 bases between the two germline ends. The CDR3 coding sequence is TGCGCCAGCAGCTCCTCGTGGGGGACTAATGAAAAACTGTTTTTT. It is translated as CASSSSWGTNEKLFF.

The chain joins TRBV5-6 to TRBJ1-2; D possibly corresponds to TRBD1 (5 bases). CDR1 and CDR2 from the germline V gene are SGHDT and YYEEEE. The CDR3 has 14 amino acids. V lost 0 bases, J lost 4 bases, and 10 bases lay in between. CDR3 nucleotide sequence: TGTGCCAGCAGCTTGGCAGGGAGGCGCTATGGCTACACCTTC. This gives the protein CASSLAGRRYGYTF.

This chain joins TRBV2 and TRBJ2-3, with D unclear. The germline CDR1 and CDR2 sequences are SNHLY and FYNNEI. V lost 6 bases, J lost 1 base, and 8 bases lay in between. The length of the CDR3 is 13 residues. CDR3 residues: CASRERRTDTQYF. In DNA, the CDR3 is TGTGCCAGCAGAGAACGACGCACAGATACGCAGTATTTT.

CDR3 sequence: CAASGTGQGYQPQHF. The CDR3 DNA sequence: TGTGCCGCTTCGGGGACGGGACAGGGATATCAGCCCCAGCATTTT. The chain links TRBV7-6 to TRBJ1-5; the match to TRBD1 covers 9 bases. The ends lost 11 bases at V and 5 bases at J; junction bases unmatched: 13. The V gene's germline CDR1 is SGHVS and CDR2 FNYEAQ. This CDR3 has 15 amino acids.

The V gene is TRBV30, the J gene TRBJ1-3; D gene ambiguous. Germline CDR1 GTSNPN, CDR2 SVGIG (reference sequence). This CDR3 has 15 amino acids. V dropped 3 bases and J dropped 0 bases, with 12 bases sitting between them. The CDR3 DNA reads TGTGCCTGGAGCGGGTACTTCACCTCTGGAAACACCATATATTTT. Translating gives CAWSGYFTSGNTIYF.

The rearrangement links TRBV7-8 to TRBJ1-2; 7 bases map to TRBD1. After removal of 5 bases from V and 8 bases from J, the junction contained 11 bases not matched to a gene. The length of the CDR3 is 14 residues. CDR1 and CDR2 from the germline V gene are SGHVS and FQNEAQ. The CDR3 DNA follows: TGTGCCAGCAGCGTACGCCAGGGGGAGCGAGGCTACACCTTC. Its translation: CASSVRQGERGYTF.

The chain uses TRBV19 and TRBJ1-5; weak D call: TRBD1 (6 bases). Trimming stripped 7 bases from V and 0 bases from J, with 16 bases between. CDR3 length: 16 amino acids. Germline CDR1 LNHDA, CDR2 SQIVND (reference sequence). The CDR3 loop is CASTLSYRVSNQPQHF. CDR3 DNA sequence: TGTGCCAGTACCCTAAGTTACAGGGTTAGCAATCAGCCCCAGCATTTT. The whole variable domain, remainder taken from reference TRBV19 and TRBJ1-5, is DGGITQSPKYLFRKEGQNVTLSCEQNLNHDAMYWYRQDPGQGLRLIYYSQIVNDFQKGDIAEGYSVSREKKESFPLTVTSAQKNPTAFYLCASTLSYRVSNQPQHFGDGTRLSIL.

The rearrangement links TRBV7-2 to TRBJ2-7; D is uncertain. CDR1 SGHTA and CDR2 FQGNSA come from the germline V gene. The CDR3 is made up of 15 amino acids. Trimming took 1 base from V and 3 from J, leaving 13 bases between them. As DNA, the CDR3 is TGTGCCAGCAGCTTAGACGGCCAGGCGGTCTACGAGCAGTACTTC. Translated, it gives CASSLDGQAVYEQYF.